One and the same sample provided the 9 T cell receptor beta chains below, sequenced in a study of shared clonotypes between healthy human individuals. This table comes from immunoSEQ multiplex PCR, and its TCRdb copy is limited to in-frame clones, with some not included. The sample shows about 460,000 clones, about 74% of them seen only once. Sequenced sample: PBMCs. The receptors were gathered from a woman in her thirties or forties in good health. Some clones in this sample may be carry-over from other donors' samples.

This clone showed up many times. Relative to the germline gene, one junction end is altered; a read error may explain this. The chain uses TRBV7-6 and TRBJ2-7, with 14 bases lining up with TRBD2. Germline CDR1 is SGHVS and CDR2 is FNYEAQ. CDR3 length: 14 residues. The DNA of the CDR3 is TGTGCCAGCAGCAACAGACTAGCGGGAGGGCCTCCTACCTTC. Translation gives CASSNRLAGGPPTF.

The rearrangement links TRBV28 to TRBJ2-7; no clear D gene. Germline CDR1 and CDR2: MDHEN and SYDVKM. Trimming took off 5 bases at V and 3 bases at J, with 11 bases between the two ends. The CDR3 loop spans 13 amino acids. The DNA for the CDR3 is TGTGCCAGCAGTCCACGGTTTCTCTACGAGCAGTACTTC. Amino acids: CASSPRFLYEQYF.

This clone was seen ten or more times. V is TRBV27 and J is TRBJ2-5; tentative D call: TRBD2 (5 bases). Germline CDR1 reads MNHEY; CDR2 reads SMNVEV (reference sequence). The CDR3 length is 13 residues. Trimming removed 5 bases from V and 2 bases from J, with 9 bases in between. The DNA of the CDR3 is TGTGCCAGCAGTCGCGCGGGTCAAGAGACCCAGTACTTC. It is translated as CASSRAGQETQYF.

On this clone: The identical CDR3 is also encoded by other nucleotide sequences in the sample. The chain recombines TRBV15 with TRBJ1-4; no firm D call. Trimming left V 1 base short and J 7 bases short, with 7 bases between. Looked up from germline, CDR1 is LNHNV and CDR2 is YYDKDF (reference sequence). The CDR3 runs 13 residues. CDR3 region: CATSRAGVEKLFF. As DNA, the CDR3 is TGTGCCACCAGCAGAGCGGGAGTTGAAAAACTGTTTTTT.

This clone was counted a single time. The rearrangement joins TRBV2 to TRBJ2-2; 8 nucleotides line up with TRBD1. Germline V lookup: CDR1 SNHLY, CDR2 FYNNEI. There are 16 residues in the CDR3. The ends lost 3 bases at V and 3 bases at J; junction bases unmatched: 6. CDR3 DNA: TGTGCCAGCAGTGAGACGACAGGGGTCGACACCGGGGAGCTGTTTTTT. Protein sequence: CASSETTGVDTGELFF. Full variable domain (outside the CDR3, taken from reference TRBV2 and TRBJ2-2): EPEVTQTPSHQVTQMGQEVILRCVPISNHLYFYWYRQILGQKVEFLVSFYNNEISEKSEIFDDQFSVERPDGSNFTLKIRSTKLEDSAMYFCASSETTGVDTGELFFGEGSRLTVL.

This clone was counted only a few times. The CDR3 here is CSVGQGTAVGEAFF. In nucleotides, the CDR3 is TGCAGCGTTGGACAGGGGACGGCGGTAGGTGAAGCTTTCTTT. This chain links TRBV29-1 with TRBJ1-1, with TRBD1 identical over 8 bases. Germline values: CDR1 SQVTM, CDR2 ANQGSEA. The CDR3 spans 14 residues. J lost 7 bases, V lost 4 bases, and 11 bases had no gene match.

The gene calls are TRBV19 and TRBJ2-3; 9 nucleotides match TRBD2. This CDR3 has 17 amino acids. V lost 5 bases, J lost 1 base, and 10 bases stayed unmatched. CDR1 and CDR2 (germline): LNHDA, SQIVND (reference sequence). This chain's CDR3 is CASSQSSGSRGTDTQYF. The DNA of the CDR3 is TGTGCCAGTAGTCAGAGTAGCGGGAGTCGGGGCACAGATACGCAGTATTTT. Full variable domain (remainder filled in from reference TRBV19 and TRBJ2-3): DGGITQSPKYLFRKEGQNVTLSCEQNLNHDAMYWYRQDPGQGLRLIYYSQIVNDFQKGDIAEGYSVSREKKESFPLTVTSAQKNPTAFYLCASSQSSGSRGTDTQYFGPGTRLTVL.

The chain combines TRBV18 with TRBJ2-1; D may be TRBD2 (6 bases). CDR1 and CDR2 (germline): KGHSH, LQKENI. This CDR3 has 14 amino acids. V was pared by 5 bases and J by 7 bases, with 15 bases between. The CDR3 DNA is TGTGCCAGCTCATCCGGGAGCCGAGGGAATGAGCAGTTCTTC. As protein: CASSSGSRGNEQFF.

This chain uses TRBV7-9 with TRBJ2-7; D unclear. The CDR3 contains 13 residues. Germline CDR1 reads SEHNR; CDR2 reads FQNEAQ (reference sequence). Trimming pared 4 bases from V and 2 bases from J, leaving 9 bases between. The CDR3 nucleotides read TGTGCCAGCAGCTACCTAGGGACCTACGAGCAGTACTTC. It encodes CASSYLGTYEQYF.